This TCR beta chain was recorded in a study of shared clonotypes between healthy human individuals. Study in general: Each donor's CD8 memory used one plate, CD8 naive two, each CD4 subset three. Study-wide points: Against clonotypes common to all four donors, non-shared ones had lower generation probabilities. Clonotypes that were shared across a handful of donors made up roughly 5% of naive CD4 clonotypes.

In germline, CDR1 is SQVTM, CDR2 ANQGSEA. V dropped 0 bases and J dropped 2 bases, with 11 bases sitting between them. This CDR3 is 14 amino acids long. Notes on this clone: Its antigen is not known.

Assay: immunoSEQ multiplex PCR; the TCRdb copy retains only in-frame clones and omits some. Of 1.6 million or so clones in the sample, 98% were seen once. The donor population consisted of healthy HIV-negative adults with no recent acute infections or vaccinations. The sequence derives from a man younger than 45 in good health. This chain links TRBV29-1 with TRBJ2-7, with a weak D call TRBD2 (6 bases). Sequenced sample: naive CD4+ T cells sorted from blood. Subset meaning: CD45RA+ positively selected. Here the CDR3 reads CSVEDPGEAYEQYF. The CDR3 nucleotides are TGCAGCGTTGAAGATCCGGGGGAGGCCTACGAGCAGTACTTC.